Shown below are 19 T cell receptor beta chains from a single sample sequenced in a study of OX40 agonist ivuxolimab in advanced cancers. The data were produced by immunoSEQ multiplex PCR, yet TCRdb's version contains in-frame clones alone and is incomplete. This sample yields approximately 44,000 clones, of which 84% are seen a single time; 2% to 3% belongs to the top ten. The sample here was CD4+ or CD8+ T cells sorted from blood, taken in a trial of the OX40 agonist ivuxolimab. All receptors derive from an adult with an advanced solid tumor such as melanoma, head and neck, liver or kidney cancer.

The chain employs TRBV7-2 and TRBJ1-2, with no clear D. CDR3 length: 15 amino acids. Germline loops: CDR1 SGHTA, CDR2 FQGNSA. Trimming took off 6 bases at V and 0 bases at J, with 14 bases between the two ends. The CDR3 sequence: CASRSNGAANYGYTF. For the CDR3, the DNA is TGTGCCAGCAGATCAAATGGTGCAGCTAACTATGGCTACACCTTC.

The chain joins TRBV7-9 to TRBJ1-2, with D possibly matching TRBD1 (5 bases). The CDR3 is 14 amino acids. The germline gives CDR1 SEHNR, CDR2 FQNEAQ (reference sequence). The V end was cut by 5 bases, the J end by 3 bases, with 13 bases between. The CDR3 DNA follows: TGTGCCAGCAGCCCGGAGACAGCCTACTATGGCTACACCTTC. Amino acid sequence: CASSPETAYYGYTF.

This clone was counted a few times. Other DNA variants within this sample encode the same CDR3. This chain links TRBV6-5 with TRBJ2-2; TRBD2 aligns across 10 bases. Germline CDR1 and CDR2: MNHEY and SVGAGI. The CDR3 contains 15 residues. After removal of 5 bases from V and 4 bases from J, the junction contained 4 bases not matched to a gene. CDR3 sequence reads: CASSRTSGITGELFF. CDR3 sequence (DNA): TGTGCCAGCAGTCGGACTAGCGGCATCACCGGGGAGCTGTTTTTT.

V gene TRBV4-3 combines with J gene TRBJ1-6, with D perhaps TRBD1 (6 bases). This CDR3 comprises 15 residues. V was pared by 0 bases and J by 5 bases, with 8 bases between. Per the germline V gene, CDR1 is LGHNA and CDR2 is YSLEER. The CDR3 sequence is CASSQDRGDNSPLHF. In DNA, the CDR3 is TGCGCCAGCAGCCAAGATAGGGGGGATAATTCACCCCTCCACTTT.

In regard to this clone: A far larger clone is just one base off, so this is likely a read error. The rearrangement joins TRBV5-1 to TRBJ1-1; 11 bases fit TRBD1. The germline gives CDR1 SGHRS, CDR2 YFSETQ. The ends lost 4 bases at V and 5 bases at J; junction bases unmatched: 7. The CDR3 spans 15 residues. CDR3 DNA: TGCGCCAGCAGCCCGGACAGGGGGCATGGGACTGAAGCTTTCTTT. It codes for CASSPDRGHGTEAFF.

By proportion, this clone is medium-sized. This sequence joins TRBV12-5 and TRBJ1-1; 7 nucleotides match TRBD1. The CDR3 sequence is 15 residues long. Germline loops: CDR1 LGHNT, CDR2 FRNRAP. The trim removed 2 bases at V and 3 bases at J, leaving 6 bases unmatched. CDR3 amino acids: CASGLLRDSYTEAFF. CDR3 in DNA: TGTGCTAGTGGTTTGCTAAGGGACAGTTACACTGAAGCTTTCTTT.

The J gene is TRBJ1-5, the V gene TRBV11-1; 7 nucleotides align to TRBD1. With V trimmed by 1 base and J by 6 bases, 9 bases remained unmatched. Germline assignment: CDR1 SGHAT and CDR2 FQDESV (reference sequence). The CDR3 has 16 amino acids. Here the CDR3 DNA reads TGTGCCAGCAGCTTAGGACAATCAGGGGGTGTTCAGCCCCAGCATTTT. Protein: CASSLGQSGGVQPQHF.

This clone occurred once. This chain joins TRBV6-1 and TRBJ1-4; D gene ambiguous. Deletions cut 0 bases from V and 6 bases from J, with 5 bases between. Germline CDR1 is MNHNS and CDR2 is SASEGT. CDR3 length: 13 residues. The CDR3 protein is CASSEAPDEKLFF. DNA of the CDR3: TGTGCCAGCAGTGAAGCCCCCGATGAAAAACTGTTTTTT.

The chain is built from TRBV15 and TRBJ1-2; 8 bases match TRBD1. V was clipped by 6 bases and J by 2 bases; unmatched bases: 8. CDR1 LNHNV and CDR2 YYDKDF come from the germline V gene (reference sequence). The CDR3 covers 15 residues. The CDR3 here is CATRGGQGANYGYTF. CDR3 nucleotide sequence: TGTGCCACCAGAGGGGGGCAGGGGGCAAACTATGGCTACACCTTC.

The V call is TRBV6-6, the J call TRBJ1-1; the D is unclear. The CDR3 is 14 amino acids. Trimming removed 0 bases from V and 2 bases from J, with 7 bases in between. In germline, CDR1 is MNHNY, CDR2 SVGAGI (reference sequence). The CDR3 reads CASSYSAGNTEAFF. Written as DNA, the CDR3 is TGTGCCAGCAGTTACTCGGCGGGTAACACTGAAGCTTTCTTT.

This clone was counted between two and nine times. The chain carries TRBV6-5 and TRBJ1-1, with a tentative D call TRBD1 (6 bases). The CDR3 is made up of 14 amino acids. The V end lost 7 bases, the J end lost 0 bases, and 12 bases lay between the germline ends. Looked up from germline, CDR1 is MNHEY and CDR2 is SVGAGI. CDR3 amino acids: CASTADSLNTEAFF. In nucleotides, the CDR3 is TGTGCCAGCACCGCGGACAGCCTGAACACTGAAGCTTTCTTT.

The chain combines TRBV7-6 with TRBJ2-3; TRBD2 might be the D (7 bases). The CDR3 has 15 residues. The ends were cut back, 8 bases at V and 0 bases at J, with 15 bases in the middle. Germline loops: CDR1 SGHVS, CDR2 FNYEAQ. As DNA, the CDR3 is TGTGCCAGCGCGAGGGGGGGTAGTAGCACAGATACGCAGTATTTT. Translation gives CASARGGSSTDTQYF.

The V and J genes are TRBV4-1 and TRBJ1-1, with D uncertain. The CDR3 extends over 14 amino acids. Between the trimmed V and J ends, which lost 1 base and 1 base, there was a span of 7 bases. Germline assignment: CDR1 MGHRA and CDR2 YSYEKL. This chain's CDR3 is CASSQGGANTEAFF. CDR3 in DNA: TGCGCCAGCAGCCAAGGGGGAGCGAACACTGAAGCTTTCTTT.

This sequence joins TRBV11-3 and TRBJ2-7, with no clear D. V was shortened by 4 bases and J by 3 bases, with 10 bases between the two germline ends. Germline-derived CDR1 and CDR2 are SGHNT and YENEEA. CDR3 length: 13 amino acids. The CDR3 protein is CASSSDRNYEQYF. The CDR3 DNA sequence: TGTGCCAGCAGCTCGGACCGAAACTACGAGCAGTACTTC.

The V and J genes are TRBV7-2 and TRBJ1-4; D might be TRBD1 (5 bases). Germline V gene sequence: CDR1 SGHTA, CDR2 FQGNSA. V was clipped by 5 bases and J by 3 bases, with 13 bases between them. CDR3 length equals 15 residues. This CDR3 is CASSDPRGANEKLFF. In DNA form, the CDR3 reads TGTGCCAGCAGCGACCCCCGGGGGGCTAATGAAAAACTGTTTTTT.

This clone was seen only once. This sequence joins TRBV5-1 and TRBJ2-7; weak D call: TRBD2 (6 bases). The CDR3 totals 15 residues. The germline V gene encodes CDR1 SGHRS and CDR2 YFSETQ. Trimming shortened V by 0 bases and J by 1 base, and 11 bases separated the two germline ends. CDR3 sequence: CASSLGGAGSYEQYF. The CDR3 nucleotides read TGCGCCAGCAGCTTGGGCGGGGCTGGGTCCTACGAGCAGTACTTC.

This chain uses TRBV18 with TRBJ1-2; TRBD1 is a possible D gene (6 bases). Germline CDR1 and CDR2: KGHSH and LQKENI. V was clipped by 3 bases and J by 3 bases, with 11 bases between them. The CDR3 runs 14 residues. CDR3 nucleotides: TGTGCCAGCTCACCGCTACAGGGCTACTATGGCTACACCTTC. Translation: CASSPLQGYYGYTF. Full variable domain (rest looked up from reference TRBV18 and TRBJ1-2): NAGVMQNPRHLVRRRGQEARLRCSPMKGHSHVYWYRQLPEEGLKFMVYLQKENIIDESGMPKERFSAEFPKEGPSILRIQQVVRGDSAAYFCASSPLQGYYGYTFGSGTRLTVV.

J is TRBJ2-1 and V is TRBV4-3, with D possibly being TRBD2 (5 bases). The V end was cut by 1 base, the J end by 6 bases, with 16 bases between. Germline V gene lookup returns CDR1 LGHNA and CDR2 YSLEER. This CDR3 contains 16 residues. CDR3 sequence reads: CASSQGRRGWGNEQFF. The CDR3 bases are TGCGCCAGCAGCCAAGGTCGTCGCGGGTGGGGCAATGAGCAGTTCTTC.

This chain joins TRBV5-1 and TRBJ1-5; D gene unclear. CDR1 and CDR2 from the germline V gene are SGHRS and YFSETQ. There are 15 residues in the CDR3. V was clipped by 0 bases and J by 0 bases, with 7 bases between them. CDR3 nucleotides: TGCGCCAGCAGCTTGGCCACGGGTAGCAATCAGCCCCAGCATTTT. Amino acid sequence: CASSLATGSNQPQHF.